The subject of this entry is one T cell receptor (beta chain). The CDR3 extends over 13 amino acids. Trimming at V came to 3 bases and at J to 14 bases, leaving 4 bases not matched to a gene. This sample stems from a study of blood T cell repertoires in COVID-19. At the level of the study: Acute and convalescent COVID-19 samples came from the United States, Italy and Spain.

Sequencing used immunoSEQ multiplex PCR; TCRdb keeps in-frame clones, though not all of them. The table includes around 180,000 clones, roughly 85% detected once. The TCR sequence derives from a woman at least 80 years old with active or convalescent COVID-19. The sample was peripheral blood. The J gene is TRBJ2-1, the V gene TRBV12-3 or TRBV12-4, with 13 nucleotides matching TRBD2. CDR3 loop: CASSFGLAGVEFF. The CDR3 DNA is TGTGCCAGCAGTTTTGGACTAGCGGGAGTTGAGTTCTTC.